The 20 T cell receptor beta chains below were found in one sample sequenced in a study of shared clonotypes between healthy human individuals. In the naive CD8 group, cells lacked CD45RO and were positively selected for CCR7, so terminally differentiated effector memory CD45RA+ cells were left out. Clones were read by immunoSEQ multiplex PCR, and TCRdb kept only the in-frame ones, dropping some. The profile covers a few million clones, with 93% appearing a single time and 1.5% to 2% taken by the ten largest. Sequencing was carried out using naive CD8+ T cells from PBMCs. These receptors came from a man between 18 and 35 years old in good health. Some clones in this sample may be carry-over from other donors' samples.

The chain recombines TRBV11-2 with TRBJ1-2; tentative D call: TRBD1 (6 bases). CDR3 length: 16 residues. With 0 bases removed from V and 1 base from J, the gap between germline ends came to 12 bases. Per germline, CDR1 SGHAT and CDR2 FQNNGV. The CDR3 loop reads CASSLEGGQINYGYTF. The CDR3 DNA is TGTGCCAGCAGCTTAGAGGGAGGACAGATTAACTATGGCTACACCTTC.

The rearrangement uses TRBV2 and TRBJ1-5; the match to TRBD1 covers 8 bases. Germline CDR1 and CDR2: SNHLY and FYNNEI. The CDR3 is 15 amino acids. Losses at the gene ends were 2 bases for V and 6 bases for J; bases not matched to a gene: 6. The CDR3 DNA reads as TGTGCCAGCAGTGAAAGCAGGGGGCGCAGTCAGCCCCAGCATTTT. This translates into CASSESRGRSQPQHF.

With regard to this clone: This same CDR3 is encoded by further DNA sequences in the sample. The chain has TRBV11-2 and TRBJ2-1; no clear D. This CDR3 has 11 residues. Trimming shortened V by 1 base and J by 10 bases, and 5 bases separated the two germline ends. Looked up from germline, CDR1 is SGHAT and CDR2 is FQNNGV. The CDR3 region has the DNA TGTGCCAGCAGCTTAGGTCGGGAGCAGTTCTTC. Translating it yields CASSLGREQFF.

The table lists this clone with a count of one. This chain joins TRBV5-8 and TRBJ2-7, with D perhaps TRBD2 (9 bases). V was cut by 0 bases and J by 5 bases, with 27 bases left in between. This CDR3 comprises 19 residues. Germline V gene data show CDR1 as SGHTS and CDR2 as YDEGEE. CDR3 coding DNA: TGTGCCAGCAGCTTGGTCAGGGGGCTCGCTAGCGGGATTCGGGACGAGCAGTACTTC. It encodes CASSLVRGLASGIRDEQYF.

The chain's CDR3 is CASSIIGTGMYEQYF. CDR3 in DNA: TGTGCCAGTAGTATAATTGGGACAGGGATGTACGAGCAGTACTTC. The V and J genes are TRBV19 and TRBJ2-7, with TRBD1 matching 9 bases. Germline values: CDR1 LNHDA, CDR2 SQIVND (reference sequence). The ends lost 2 bases at V and 4 bases at J; junction bases unmatched: 6. CDR3 length: 15 residues.

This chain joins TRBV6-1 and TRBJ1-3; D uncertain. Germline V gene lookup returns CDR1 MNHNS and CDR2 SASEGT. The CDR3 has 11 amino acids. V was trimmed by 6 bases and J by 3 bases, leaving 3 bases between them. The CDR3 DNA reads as TGTGCCAGCAGGGATGGAAACACCATATATTTT. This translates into CASRDGNTIYF.

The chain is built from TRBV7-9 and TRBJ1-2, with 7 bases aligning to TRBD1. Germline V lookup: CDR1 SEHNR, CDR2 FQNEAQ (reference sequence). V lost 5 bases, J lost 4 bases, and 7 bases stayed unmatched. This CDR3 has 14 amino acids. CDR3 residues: CASSPLGTVYGYTF. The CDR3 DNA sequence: TGTGCCAGCAGCCCCCTTGGGACAGTCTATGGCTACACCTTC.

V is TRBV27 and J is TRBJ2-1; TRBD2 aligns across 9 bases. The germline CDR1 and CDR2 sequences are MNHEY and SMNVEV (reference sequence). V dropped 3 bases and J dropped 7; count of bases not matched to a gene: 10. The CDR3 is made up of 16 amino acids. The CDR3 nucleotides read TGTGCCAGCAGTTTTGGTCCTGGGGCGGGGGGGAATGAGCAGTTCTTC. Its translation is CASSFGPGAGGNEQFF.

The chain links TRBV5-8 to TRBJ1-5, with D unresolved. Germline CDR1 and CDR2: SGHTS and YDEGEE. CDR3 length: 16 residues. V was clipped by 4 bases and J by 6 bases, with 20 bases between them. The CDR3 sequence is CASSKGSGVYGQPQHF. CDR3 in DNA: TGTGCCAGCAGCAAAGGGTCCGGGGTTTATGGTCAGCCCCAGCATTTT.

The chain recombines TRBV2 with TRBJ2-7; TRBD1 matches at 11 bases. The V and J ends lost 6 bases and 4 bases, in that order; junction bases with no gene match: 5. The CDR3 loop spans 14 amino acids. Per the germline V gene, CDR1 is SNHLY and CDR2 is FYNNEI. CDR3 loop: CASRDRGLKYEQYF. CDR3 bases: TGTGCCAGCAGGGACAGGGGGCTAAAGTACGAGCAGTACTTC.

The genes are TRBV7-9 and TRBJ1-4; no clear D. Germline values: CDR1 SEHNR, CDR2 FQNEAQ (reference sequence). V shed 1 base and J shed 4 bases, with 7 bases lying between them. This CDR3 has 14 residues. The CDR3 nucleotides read TGTGCCAGCAGCTTAGGGCAGAGTAATGAAAAACTGTTTTTT. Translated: CASSLGQSNEKLFF.

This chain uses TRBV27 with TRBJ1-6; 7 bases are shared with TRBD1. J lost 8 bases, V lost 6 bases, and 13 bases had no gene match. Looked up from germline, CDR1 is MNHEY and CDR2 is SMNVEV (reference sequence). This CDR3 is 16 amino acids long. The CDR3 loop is CASSLRMGQPYSPLHF. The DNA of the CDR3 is TGTGCCAGCAGCCTCCGTATGGGACAGCCTTATTCACCCCTCCACTTT.

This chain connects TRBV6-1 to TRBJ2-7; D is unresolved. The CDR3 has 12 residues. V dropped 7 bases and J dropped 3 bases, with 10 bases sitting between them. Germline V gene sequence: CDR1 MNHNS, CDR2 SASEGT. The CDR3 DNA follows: TGTGCCAGCACTATGGGAAACTACGAGCAGTACTTC. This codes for CASTMGNYEQYF.

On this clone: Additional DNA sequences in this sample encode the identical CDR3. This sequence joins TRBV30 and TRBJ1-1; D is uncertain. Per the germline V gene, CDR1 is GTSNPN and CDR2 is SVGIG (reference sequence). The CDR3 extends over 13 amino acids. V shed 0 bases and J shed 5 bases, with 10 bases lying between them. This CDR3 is CAWSVGRRTEAFF. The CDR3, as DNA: TGTGCCTGGAGTGTGGGGAGGAGGACTGAAGCTTTCTTT. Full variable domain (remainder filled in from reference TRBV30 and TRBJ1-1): SQTIHQWPATLVQPVGSPLSLECTVEGTSNPNLYWYRQAAGRGLQLLFYSVGIGQISSEVPQNLSASRPQDRQFILSSKKLLLSDSGFYLCAWSVGRRTEAFFGQGTRLTVV.

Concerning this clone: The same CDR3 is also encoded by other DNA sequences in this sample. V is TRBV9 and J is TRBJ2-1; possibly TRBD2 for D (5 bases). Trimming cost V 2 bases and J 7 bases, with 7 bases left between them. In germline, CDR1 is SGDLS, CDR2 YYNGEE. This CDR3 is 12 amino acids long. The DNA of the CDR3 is TGTGCCAGCAGCGTTGAGGGTAATGAGCAGTTCTTC. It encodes CASSVEGNEQFF. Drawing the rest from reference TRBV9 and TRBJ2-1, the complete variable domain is DSGVTQTPKHLITATGQRVTLRCSPRSGDLSVYWYQQSLDQGLQFLIQYYNGEERAKGNILERFSAQQFPDLHSELNLSSLELGDSALYFCASSVEGNEQFFGPGTRLTVL.

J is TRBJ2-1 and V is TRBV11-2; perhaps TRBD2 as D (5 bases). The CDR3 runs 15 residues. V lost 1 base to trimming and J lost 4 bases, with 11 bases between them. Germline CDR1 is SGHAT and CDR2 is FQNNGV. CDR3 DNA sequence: TGTGCCAGCAGCTTAGCCGGACTCGTATACAATGAGCAGTTCTTC. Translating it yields CASSLAGLVYNEQFF.

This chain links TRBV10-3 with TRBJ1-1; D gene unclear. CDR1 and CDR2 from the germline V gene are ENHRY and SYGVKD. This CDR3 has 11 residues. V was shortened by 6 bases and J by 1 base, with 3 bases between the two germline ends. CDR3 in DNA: TGTGCCATCAGGACGAACACTGAAGCTTTCTTT. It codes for CAIRTNTEAFF.

CDR3 residues: CASSRTGNTEAFF. For the CDR3, the DNA is TGTGCCAGCAGTCGAACTGGGAACACTGAAGCTTTCTTT. V and J are TRBV7-6 and TRBJ1-1; D is undetermined. Germline V lookup: CDR1 SGHVS, CDR2 FNYEAQ. V was cut by 6 bases and J by 1 base, with 9 bases left in between. The CDR3 extends over 13 amino acids.

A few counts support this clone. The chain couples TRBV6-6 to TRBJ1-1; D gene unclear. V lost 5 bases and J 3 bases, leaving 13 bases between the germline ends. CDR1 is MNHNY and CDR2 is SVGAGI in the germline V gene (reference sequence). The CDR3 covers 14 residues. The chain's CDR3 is CASSLPTGDTEAFF. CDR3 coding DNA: TGTGCCAGCAGTCTACCGACCGGGGACACTGAAGCTTTCTTT.

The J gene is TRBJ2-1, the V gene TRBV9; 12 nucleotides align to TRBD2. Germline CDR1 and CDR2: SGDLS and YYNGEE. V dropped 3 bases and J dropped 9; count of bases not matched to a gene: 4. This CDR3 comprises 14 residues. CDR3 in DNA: TGTGCCAGCAGCGGACTAGCGGGAGCTCGTGAGCAGTTCTTC. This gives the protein CASSGLAGAREQFF. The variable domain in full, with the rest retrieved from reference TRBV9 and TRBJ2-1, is DSGVTQTPKHLITATGQRVTLRCSPRSGDLSVYWYQQSLDQGLQFLIQYYNGEERAKGNILERFSAQQFPDLHSELNLSSLELGDSALYFCASSGLAGAREQFFGPGTRLTVL.